One sample yielded the 16 T cell receptor beta chains listed below, sequenced in a study of blood T cells in healthy people across ages. A sample-barcoded 5' primer and a J-beta primer mix were used in a second PCR of about 7 to 12 cycles. Each CDR3 protein is one row after TCRdb ran MiXCR on the 5' RACE reads. The sample has some 800,000 distinct CDR3 sequences, about 42% seen once. The sample taken for sequencing was blood. The source is a man aged 55-75 years in good health.

The table lists this clonotype with a few counts. The chain joins TRBV7-3 to TRBJ2-7, with TRBD1 matching over 8 bases. This CDR3 region has 17 residues. CDR1 and CDR2 from the germline V gene are SGHTA and FQGTGA. With 2 bases clipped from V and 3 bases from J, the junction kept 12 bases outside the gene matches. CDR3 in amino acids: CASSLSGQGAPGYEQYF. Here the CDR3 DNA reads TGTGCCAGCAGCTTATCTGGACAGGGCGCCCCTGGCTACGAGCAGTACTTC.

At least ten counts were recorded for this clonotype. The chain uses TRBV6-2 or TRBV6-3 and TRBJ1-1, with D hard to call. The CDR3 sequence is 13 residues long. The V end lost 0 bases, the J end lost 1 base, and 3 bases lay between the germline ends. The germline gives CDR1 MNHEY, CDR2 SVGEGT. DNA for the CDR3: TGTGCCAGCAGTTACTCGTGGAACACTGAAGCTTTCTTT. Translating gives CASSYSWNTEAFF.

This clonotype was counted only a few times. The gene calls are TRBV3-1 and TRBJ2-7, with D possibly matching TRBD1 (6 bases). Per the germline V gene, CDR1 is LGHDT and CDR2 is YNNKEL (reference sequence). V was clipped by 1 base and J by 6 bases, with 10 bases between them. The length of the CDR3 is 13 residues. CDR3 amino acids: CASSQAGVSEQYF. The CDR3 nucleotides are TGTGCCAGCAGCCAAGCAGGGGTGAGCGAGCAGTACTTC.

This clonotype appeared a few times. V gene TRBV10-3 combines with J gene TRBJ1-4, with 10 positions matching TRBD1. Trimming took 8 bases from V and 5 from J; bases not matched to a gene: 2. Germline assignment: CDR1 ENHRY and CDR2 SYGVKD. This CDR3 contains 13 residues. CDR3 sequence reads: CAIGGQGNEKLFF. For the CDR3, the DNA is TGTGCCATCGGGGGACAGGGGAATGAAAAACTGTTTTTT.

The chain uses TRBV7-9 and TRBJ2-5, with D possibly matching TRBD2 (6 bases). The DNA end favors TRBJ2-7, so the J call may be wrong. Germline V gene sequence: CDR1 SEHNR, CDR2 FQNEAQ (reference sequence). The CDR3 consists of 15 residues. CDR3 in DNA: TGTGCCAGCAGCTTAGCGGGGGGTTTCTTCTACGAGCAGTACTTC. Its translation is CASSLAGGFFYEQYF.

The chain joins TRBV12-3 or TRBV12-4 to TRBJ1-1, with D unresolved. V gave up 6 bases and J gave up 0 bases, with 17 bases separating them. The CDR3 has 16 amino acids. The CDR3 spells CASSRSIGLMNTEAFF. The CDR3 DNA reads TGTGCCAGCAGCCGGTCCATTGGGCTAATGAACACTGAAGCTTTCTTT.

The chain recombines TRBV7-2 with TRBJ2-4; maybe TRBD1 (6 bases). TRBJ2-7 matches the DNA end more closely, so the J call is doubtful. Germline CDR1 reads SGHTA; CDR2 reads FQGNSA. The CDR3 extends over 13 amino acids. The CDR3 region has the DNA TGTGCCAGCAGCTGGGGACACGGGAACGAGCAGTACTTC. Encoded protein: CASSWGHGNEQYF.

This clonotype has only a few counts. V gene TRBV5-5 combines with J gene TRBJ2-7, with 13 positions matching TRBD2. With V trimmed by 4 bases and J by 4 bases, 8 bases remained unmatched. The length of the CDR3 is 16 residues. Germline V gives CDR1 SGHKS, CDR2 YYEKEE (reference sequence). CDR3 sequence reads: CASSLGTSGVVYEQYF. The CDR3, as DNA: TGTGCCAGCAGCCTAGGGACTAGCGGGGTCGTTTACGAGCAGTACTTC.

This clonotype was detected only a few times. The CDR3 loop is CASSQEGSKAIPYEQYF. The CDR3 DNA reads TGCGCCAGCAGCCAAGAGGGGTCCAAAGCCATACCCTACGAGCAGTACTTC. V gene TRBV4-1 combines with J gene TRBJ2-7; D is unresolved. The germline V gene encodes CDR1 MGHRA and CDR2 YSYEKL. CDR3 length equals 17 residues. The V end lost 0 bases, the J end lost 2 bases, and 17 bases lay between the germline ends.

The chain recombines TRBV13 with TRBJ2-5; a weak D match, TRBD1 (5 bases). This CDR3 comprises 15 residues. Germline CDR1 is PRHDT and CDR2 is FYEKMQ (reference sequence). Trimming cost V 4 bases and J 2 bases, with 14 bases left between them. The CDR3: CASSSGHTNQETQYF. The CDR3 DNA follows: TGTGCCAGCAGCTCAGGACATACGAATCAAGAGACCCAGTACTTC.

The CDR3 region is CSARDSSSGTRLGETQYF. DNA of the CDR3: TGCAGTGCTAGAGATAGCTCTTCCGGGACTAGGTTAGGAGAGACCCAGTACTTC. This chain links TRBV20-1 with TRBJ2-5, with 8 bases aligning to TRBD2. This CDR3 is 18 amino acids long. Germline V lookup: CDR1 DFQATT, CDR2 SNEGSKA (reference sequence). With 0 bases clipped from V and 4 bases from J, the junction kept 16 bases outside the gene matches.

The rearrangement joins TRBV6-1 to TRBJ2-2; D unclear. The CDR3 runs 17 residues. Germline V gene sequence: CDR1 MNHNS, CDR2 SASEGT. The V and J ends lost 3 bases and 0 bases respectively, with 14 bases between them. The CDR3 bases are TGTGCCAGCAGTGACGGGTTGTCGAGTGCGAACACCGGGGAGCTGTTTTTT. This sequence encodes CASSDGLSSANTGELFF.

This clonotype has a handful of counts. The rearrangement links TRBV4-3 to TRBJ2-2; no definite D call. Germline V lookup: CDR1 LGHNA, CDR2 YSLEER. With 0 bases removed from V and 6 bases from J, the gap between germline ends came to 8 bases. The length of the CDR3 is 14 residues. The CDR3 coding sequence is TGCGCCAGCAGCCAAGATCGGTGGGCCGGGGAGCTGTTTTTT. It translates to CASSQDRWAGELFF.

This rearrangement joins TRBV7-9 to TRBJ1-2; no firm D call. V was cut by 6 bases and J by 4 bases, with 15 bases left in between. This CDR3 spans 14 amino acids. The germline CDR1 and CDR2 sequences are SEHNR and FQNEAQ (reference sequence). CDR3: CASSYPAGFYGYTF. In DNA, the CDR3 is TGTGCCAGCAGTTACCCCGCGGGTTTCTATGGCTACACCTTC. Full variable domain (missing parts from reference TRBV7-9 and TRBJ1-2): DTGVSQNPRHKITKRGQNVTFRCDPISEHNRLYWYRQTLGQGPEFLTYFQNEAQLEKSRLLSDRFSAERPKGSFSTLEIQRTEQGDSAMYLCASSYPAGFYGYTFGSGTRLTVV.

J is TRBJ2-3 and V is TRBV3-1, with D maybe TRBD1 (5 bases). Trimming took off 0 bases at V and 3 bases at J, with 13 bases between the two ends. CDR3 length: 16 amino acids. Germline assignment: CDR1 LGHDT and CDR2 YNNKEL (reference sequence). The CDR3 loop is CASSQDRRQSTDTQYF. In DNA form, the CDR3 reads TGTGCCAGCAGCCAAGATAGGCGACAGTCTACAGATACGCAGTATTTT.

The chain combines TRBV5-1 with TRBJ2-5, with D unresolved. The DNA end is more similar to TRBJ2-7, so the J call may be wrong. From germline, CDR1 is SGHRS and CDR2 YFSETQ. The CDR3 is 13 residues long. This CDR3 is CASSLDSLYEQYF. CDR3 nucleotides: TGCGCCAGCAGCTTGGATAGTCTCTACGAGCAGTACTTC.